The 28 T cell receptor beta chains listed next were all sequenced from one sample in a study of beta chain features in type 1 diabetes. Study-level results: Researchers report that Type 1 diabetes patients had moderately but significantly shorter TCRB CDR3s across all four CD4+ subsets.

Antigen specificity for these receptors is unknown. Every isolated RNA sample was fully reverse transcribed, so sequencing captured expressed TCRB transcripts. Libraries were prepared by immunoSEQ multiplex PCR; TCRdb keeps only in-frame clonotypes and omits some of them. The data contain hundreds of thousands of clones, roughly 13% of them seen just once; the ten biggest clones take up around 0.022%. The sample consisted of naive CD4+ T cells from blood. These TCRs come from a man between 18 and 29 years old with type 1 diabetes.

This clone was counted a few times. The chain has TRBV5-1 and TRBJ2-5, with 7 nucleotides matching TRBD1. The J segment lost 4 bases and the V segment lost 5 bases, leaving 11 bases of the junction unmatched. Germline-derived CDR1 and CDR2 are SGHRS and YFSETQ. The CDR3 has 15 residues. CDR3 sequence (DNA): TGCGCCAGCAGTTACCGACAGGGAAGGGGAGAGACCCAGTACTTC. Amino acid sequence: CASSYRQGRGETQYF.

V and J are TRBV7-3 and TRBJ2-3; D gene uncertain. CDR3 length equals 12 residues. Germline V gives CDR1 SGHTA, CDR2 FQGTGA. Trimming removed 5 bases at V and 1 base at J, with 4 bases between. The CDR3 is CASSRGTDTQYF. The CDR3 region has the DNA TGTGCCAGCAGCCGGGGCACAGATACGCAGTATTTT. Looking up the rest from reference TRBV7-3 and TRBJ2-3 gives the full variable domain: GAGVSQTPSNKVTEKGKYVELRCDPISGHTALYWYRQSLGQGPEFLIYFQGTGAADDSGLPNDRFFAVRPEGSVSTLKIQRTERGDSAVYLCASSRGTDTQYFGPGTRLTVL.

In this sample, this clone turned up a few times. The chain combines TRBV7-2 with TRBJ1-5; tentative D call: TRBD1 (5 bases). From germline, CDR1 is SGHTA and CDR2 FQGNSA. The CDR3 has 14 amino acids. V was pared by 6 bases and J by 2 bases, with 11 bases between. CDR3 sequence reads: CASSQGSRNQPQHF. CDR3 DNA sequence: TGTGCCAGCAGTCAGGGTTCGCGCAATCAGCCCCAGCATTTT.

This clone appeared a few times. The V and J genes are TRBV9 and TRBJ2-2; tentative D call: TRBD1 (6 bases). This CDR3 is built from 13 residues. V dropped 5 bases and J dropped 3 bases, with 8 bases sitting between them. The germline CDR1 and CDR2 sequences are SGDLS and YYNGEE. The CDR3 DNA follows: TGTGCCAGCAGACGACAGGACACCGGGGAGCTGTTTTTT. This encodes CASRRQDTGELFF. Using reference TRBV9 and TRBJ2-2 for the parts outside the CDR3, the full variable domain is DSGVTQTPKHLITATGQRVTLRCSPRSGDLSVYWYQQSLDQGLQFLIQYYNGEERAKGNILERFSAQQFPDLHSELNLSSLELGDSALYFCASRRQDTGELFFGEGSRLTVL.

This chain uses TRBV4-1 with TRBJ1-2; perhaps TRBD1 as D (5 bases). CDR1 is MGHRA and CDR2 is YSYEKL in the germline V gene. The CDR3 totals 14 residues. Trimming cost V 0 bases and J 8 bases, with 13 bases left between them. The CDR3 reads CASSQEAGFGGYTF. In DNA, the CDR3 is TGCGCCAGCAGCCAAGAAGCAGGGTTCGGGGGCTACACCTTC.

This rearrangement joins TRBV5-1 to TRBJ1-2; possible D gene TRBD1, 5 bases. V was shortened by 0 bases and J by 6 bases, with 24 bases between the two germline ends. Germline assignment: CDR1 SGHRS and CDR2 YFSETQ. The CDR3 length is 18 residues. The CDR3 bases are TGCGCCAGCAGCTTGGTCCCCGGGACTCTCGACCTCAGGGATGGCTACACCTTC. Translated: CASSLVPGTLDLRDGYTF.

In nucleotides, the CDR3 is TGTGCCAGCAGCTGGCCGGGACAAGAGAAGCAGTACTTC. Protein product: CASSWPGQEKQYF. This chain uses TRBV5-4 with TRBJ2-7, with a weak D call TRBD1 (6 bases). The CDR3 is made up of 13 amino acids. Trimming removed 3 bases at V and 8 bases at J, with 15 bases between. Germline V CDR1 and CDR2: SGHNT, YYREEE (reference sequence).

Note on this clone: This CDR3 is also generated by other DNA sequences in the sample. The chain uses TRBV4-1 and TRBJ1-2; D uncertain. The V end lost 0 bases, the J end lost 2 bases, and 7 bases lay between the germline ends. The germline CDR1 and CDR2 sequences are MGHRA and YSYEKL. CDR3 length equals 14 residues. The CDR3 DNA follows: TGCGCCAGCAGCCAAGAGCGGCTAAACTATGGCTACACCTTC. This sequence encodes CASSQERLNYGYTF.

The genes are TRBV2 and TRBJ2-5, with D tentatively TRBD2 (5 bases). This CDR3 region has 13 residues. Germline CDR1 SNHLY, CDR2 FYNNEI. V lost 7 bases and J 1 base, leaving 10 bases between the germline ends. CDR3: CASTSSGQETQYF. The CDR3 nucleotides are TGTGCCAGCACCTCAAGCGGCCAAGAGACCCAGTACTTC.

The chain has TRBV4-2 and TRBJ2-7; 10 bases align to TRBD1. With 4 bases clipped from V and 7 bases from J, the junction kept 10 bases outside the gene matches. Germline CDR1 and CDR2: LGHNA and YNFKEQ. The CDR3 contains 15 residues. Here the CDR3 DNA reads TGTGCCAGCAGCCCTTCGGGACAGGGGATCAATGAGCAGTACTTC. Residues: CASSPSGQGINEQYF.

The rearrangement uses TRBV2 and TRBJ1-6; 9 nucleotides align to TRBD1. V shed 3 bases and J 6 bases; nucleotides not matched to a gene: 3. The CDR3 is 15 amino acids. Germline values: CDR1 SNHLY, CDR2 FYNNEI. DNA for the CDR3: TGTGCCAGCAGTGAGAGACAGGGGGGTAATTCACCCCTCCACTTT. Translation: CASSERQGGNSPLHF.

The genes are TRBV4-1 and TRBJ2-7; D might be TRBD2 (5 bases). The CDR3 covers 17 residues. V was shortened by 3 bases and J by 0 bases, with 18 bases between the two germline ends. Per germline, CDR1 MGHRA and CDR2 YSYEKL. CDR3 loop: CASSQILGESSSYEQYF. For the CDR3, the DNA is TGCGCCAGCAGCCAGATCCTCGGGGAATCGAGCTCCTACGAGCAGTACTTC.

This chain uses TRBV25-1 with TRBJ2-7, with 7 positions matching TRBD2. The V gene's germline CDR1 is MGHDK and CDR2 SYGVNS. V shed 0 bases and J 7 bases; nucleotides not matched to a gene: 12. CDR3 length: 16 residues. Here the CDR3 DNA reads TGTGCCAGCAGTGAATATATTCTGGGAGGGGTCGGGGAGCAGTACTTC. This codes for CASSEYILGGVGEQYF.

V and J are TRBV11-3 and TRBJ2-5, with a possible D match to TRBD2 (5 bases). CDR1 and CDR2 from the germline V gene are SGHNT and YENEEA. The V end lost 4 bases, the J end lost 3 bases, and 15 bases lay between the germline ends. CDR3 length: 15 amino acids. The CDR3 bases are TGTGCCAGCAGCTCCGGGGAGATATTAAAAGAGACCCAGTACTTC. It encodes CASSSGEILKETQYF.

A few counts support this clone. This CDR3 is CASSPRHHNEQFF. CDR3 bases: TGTGCCAGCAGTCCCCGGCACCACAATGAGCAGTTCTTC. V is TRBV27 and J is TRBJ2-1; D unclear. CDR1 is MNHEY, CDR2 SMNVEV, per germline (reference sequence). This CDR3 spans 13 amino acids. Trimming shortened V by 5 bases and J by 5 bases, and 10 bases separated the two germline ends.

This clone came up a few times. The chain couples TRBV4-2 to TRBJ2-3; 10 positions match TRBD2. This CDR3 has 16 amino acids. CDR1 is LGHNA, CDR2 YNFKEQ, per germline. The J segment lost 4 bases and the V segment lost 0 bases, leaving 4 bases of the junction unmatched. The chain's CDR3 is CASSQDSGLAADTQYF. The CDR3 region has the DNA TGTGCCAGCAGCCAAGATAGCGGACTAGCGGCAGATACGCAGTATTTT.

The rearrangement links TRBV10-3 to TRBJ2-5, with TRBD2 matching 13 bases. Germline trimming cut 2 bases from V and 0 bases from J; bases unmatched to any gene: 15. Germline lookup yields CDR1 ENHRY and CDR2 SYGVKD. CDR3 size: 21 residues. The CDR3 spells CAISEPQGGLAGPLYQETQYF. DNA for the CDR3: TGTGCCATCAGTGAGCCCCAGGGGGGACTAGCGGGGCCTTTGTACCAAGAGACCCAGTACTTC.

For the CDR3, the DNA is TGTGCCAGCAGCAAGGACAGGGGGGGAAATTCACCCCTCCACTTT. Protein sequence: CASSKDRGGNSPLHF. The V gene is TRBV7-3, the J gene TRBJ1-6; TRBD1 matches at 10 bases. The CDR3 has 15 residues. Germline V gives CDR1 SGHTA, CDR2 FQGTGA. V shed 5 bases, J shed 7 bases, and the junction held 5 bases outside the gene matches.

This rearrangement joins TRBV9 to TRBJ1-2; D possibly corresponds to TRBD1 (5 bases). The germline V and J ends were trimmed by 1 base and 4 bases, with 11 bases remaining between them. The CDR3 loop spans 14 amino acids. Germline assignment: CDR1 SGDLS and CDR2 YYNGEE. The chain's CDR3 is CASSVQTDSYGYTF. CDR3 nucleotides: TGTGCCAGCAGCGTACAGACAGACTCCTATGGCTACACCTTC.

This chain joins TRBV5-1 and TRBJ2-2; D is ambiguous. The germline V and J ends were trimmed by 0 bases and 0 bases, with 9 bases remaining between them. This CDR3 is built from 16 residues. CDR1 is SGHRS, CDR2 YFSETQ, per germline. For the CDR3, the DNA is TGCGCCAGCAGCTTGGGGGCTAGTACGAACACCGGGGAGCTGTTTTTT. Translated, it gives CASSLGASTNTGELFF.

V usage is TRBV18 and J usage is TRBJ2-1; TRBD2 aligns across 8 bases. This CDR3 region has 13 residues. Germline values: CDR1 KGHSH, CDR2 LQKENI. J lost 10 bases, V lost 3 bases, and 5 bases had no gene match. The CDR3 nucleotides read TGTGCCAGCTCACCCAATAGCGGGGACGAGCAGTTCTTC. Translating gives CASSPNSGDEQFF. Variable domain in full (rest from reference TRBV18 and TRBJ2-1): NAGVMQNPRHLVRRRGQEARLRCSPMKGHSHVYWYRQLPEEGLKFMVYLQKENIIDESGMPKERFSAEFPKEGPSILRIQQVVRGDSAAYFCASSPNSGDEQFFGPGTRLTVL.

The chain uses TRBV7-9 and TRBJ1-4; D remains ambiguous. The V end lost 0 bases, the J end lost 7 bases, and 9 bases lay between the germline ends. The CDR3 is 14 residues long. Germline V CDR1 and CDR2: SEHNR, FQNEAQ (reference sequence). CDR3 coding DNA: TGTGCCAGCAGCTTAGCGGGAGCGGGTGAAAAACTGTTTTTT. Its protein product is CASSLAGAGEKLFF.

This chain uses TRBV6-1 with TRBJ2-4, with 10 bases aligning to TRBD1. The V segment lost 6 bases and the J segment 1 base; nucleotides outside the gene matches: 3. Germline V gives CDR1 MNHNS, CDR2 SASEGT. The CDR3 has 15 residues. The CDR3: CASRGQGSAKNIQYF. CDR3 nucleotides: TGTGCCAGCAGGGGACAGGGGAGTGCCAAAAACATTCAGTACTTC.

This clone was seen more than once but under ten times. The rearrangement links TRBV5-6 to TRBJ1-1; no definite D call. The V end lost 3 bases, the J end lost 0 bases, and 9 bases lay between the germline ends. There are 14 residues in the CDR3. Germline V gene lookup returns CDR1 SGHDT and CDR2 YYEEEE. The CDR3 region is CASSSGLMNTEAFF. CDR3 nucleotide sequence: TGTGCCAGCAGCTCAGGACTGATGAACACTGAAGCTTTCTTT.

The genes are TRBV7-2 and TRBJ1-1; no firm D call. Germline V lookup: CDR1 SGHTA, CDR2 FQGNSA. V was cut by 5 bases and J by 1 base, with 11 bases left in between. The CDR3 totals 14 residues. The CDR3 loop is CASSPQQENTEAFF. The CDR3 DNA follows: TGTGCCAGCAGCCCCCAGCAGGAGAACACTGAAGCTTTCTTT.

This clone was observed a few times. This chain uses TRBV7-9 with TRBJ1-1; weak D call: TRBD1 (6 bases). This CDR3 has 14 residues. V lost 0 bases and J lost 5, with 10 bases in between. From germline, CDR1 is SEHNR and CDR2 FQNEAQ (reference sequence). CDR3 sequence (DNA): TGTGCCAGCAGCTTAGCAGGGGGAAGTACTGAAGCTTTCTTT. Its protein is CASSLAGGSTEAFF.

This clone has a handful of counts. Other DNA sequences in this sample translate to the same CDR3. The chain links TRBV29-1 to TRBJ1-1; D gene ambiguous. This CDR3 has 13 residues. The germline V gene encodes CDR1 SQVTM and CDR2 ANQGSEA. The germline V and J ends were trimmed by 3 bases and 0 bases, with 8 bases remaining between them. The CDR3 coding sequence is TGCAGCGTTGAGGGCAGAATGAACACTGAAGCTTTCTTT. It translates to CSVEGRMNTEAFF.

The V and J genes are TRBV11-1 and TRBJ2-5; no clear D. Germline V lookup: CDR1 SGHAT, CDR2 FQDESV (reference sequence). The V and J ends lost 5 bases and 1 base respectively, with 11 bases between them. This CDR3 has 14 residues. The CDR3 loop reads CASSPGPSQETQYF. CDR3 bases: TGTGCCAGCAGCCCAGGCCCGAGCCAAGAGACCCAGTACTTC.